These 7 T cell receptor beta chains share one sample of origin, sequenced in a study of CD8 T cells in ankylosing spondylitis. Notes on the study in general: A motif of fewer than ten highly homologous TCR beta variants was seen as apparently characteristic of ankylosing spondylitis blood.

Their antigens are not known. MiXCR, applied by TCRdb to the 5' RACE reads, yields one record per CDR3 protein. Counted here are about 460,000 distinct CDR3 sequences, about 5.7% occurring once; the ten biggest clones make up 3.5%. The sample consisted of blood, either unsorted or a sorted T cell fraction (not recorded which). Receptors were obtained from a male donor with ankylosing spondylitis.

There are many counts of this clonotype. The genes are TRBV7-2 and TRBJ2-2, with unresolved D. CDR1 SGHTA and CDR2 FQGNSA come from the germline V gene. V gave up 3 bases and J gave up 5 bases, with 7 bases separating them. This CDR3 comprises 13 residues. As DNA, the CDR3 is TGTGCCAGCAGCTTCGTCCAGACCGGGGAGCTGTTTTTT. It yields the protein CASSFVQTGELFF. The variable domain in full, completed from reference TRBV7-2 and TRBJ2-2, reads GAGVSQSPSNKVTEKGKDVELRCDPISGHTALYWYRQSLGQGLEFLIYFQGNSAPDKSGLPSDRFSAERTGGSVSTLTIQRTQQEDSAVYLCASSFVQTGELFFGEGSRLTVL.

This clonotype occurred many times. The J gene is TRBJ1-1, the V gene TRBV6-5; TRBD1 might be the D (6 bases). Looked up from germline, CDR1 is MNHEY and CDR2 is SVGAGI. This CDR3 has 15 residues. V lost 2 bases and J lost 6, with 16 bases in between. The chain's CDR3 is CASSYPFGQGPEAFF. In nucleotides, the CDR3 is TGTGCCAGCAGTTACCCCTTCGGTCAGGGGCCTGAAGCTTTCTTT.

This clonotype was recorded many times. The chain recombines TRBV11-1 with TRBJ2-1; TRBD1 agrees at 10 bases. Germline assignment: CDR1 SGHAT and CDR2 FQDESV (reference sequence). The J segment lost 3 bases and the V segment lost 5 bases, leaving 13 bases of the junction unmatched. This CDR3 region has 18 residues. Here the CDR3 reads CASSTDRGSYGGYNEQFF. In DNA, the CDR3 is TGTGCCAGCAGCACGGACAGGGGGTCATACGGCGGCTACAATGAGCAGTTCTTC.

This clonotype was seen ten or more times. The rearrangement joins TRBV15 to TRBJ1-6; D might be TRBD1 (5 bases). Trimming pared 0 bases from V and 8 bases from J, leaving 11 bases between. CDR3 size: 15 residues. Germline V lookup: CDR1 LNHNV, CDR2 YYDKDF (reference sequence). CDR3 sequence (DNA): TGTGCCACCAGCAGAGAACTGGGGGGTTATTCACCCCTCCACTTT. Protein product: CATSRELGGYSPLHF.

This clonotype was detected many times. The rearrangement uses TRBV6-1 and TRBJ1-2; the match to TRBD1 covers 8 bases. V lost 1 base to trimming and J lost 8 bases; unmatched junction nucleotides: 15. CDR1 is MNHNS and CDR2 is SASEGT in the germline V gene. This CDR3 is 17 amino acids long. The CDR3 DNA reads as TGTGCCAGCAGTGAAGAGGTCAGGGGGCGCGGGACCTTAGGCTACACCTTC. It translates to CASSEEVRGRGTLGYTF.

As to this clonotype: This sequence may be a read error, since a much larger clone differs from it by one base. J is TRBJ1-2 and V is TRBV5-5; no reliable D call. V was trimmed by 7 bases and J by 5 bases, leaving 21 bases between them. There are 15 residues in the CDR3. Germline V gives CDR1 SGHKS, CDR2 YYEKEE (reference sequence). The CDR3 spells CASGRDRYNLYGYTF. CDR3 sequence (DNA): TGTGCCAGCGGCCGTGACCGCTATAACCTATATGGCTACACCTTC.

In this sample, this clonotype turned up many times. The V and J genes are TRBV9 and TRBJ1-1; D ambiguous. V lost 9 bases and J lost 0, with 9 bases in between. Germline V lookup: CDR1 SGDLS, CDR2 YYNGEE. The CDR3 sequence is 12 residues long. CDR3 DNA: TGTGCCAATCAACAACTGAACACTGAAGCTTTCTTT. It encodes CANQQLNTEAFF.